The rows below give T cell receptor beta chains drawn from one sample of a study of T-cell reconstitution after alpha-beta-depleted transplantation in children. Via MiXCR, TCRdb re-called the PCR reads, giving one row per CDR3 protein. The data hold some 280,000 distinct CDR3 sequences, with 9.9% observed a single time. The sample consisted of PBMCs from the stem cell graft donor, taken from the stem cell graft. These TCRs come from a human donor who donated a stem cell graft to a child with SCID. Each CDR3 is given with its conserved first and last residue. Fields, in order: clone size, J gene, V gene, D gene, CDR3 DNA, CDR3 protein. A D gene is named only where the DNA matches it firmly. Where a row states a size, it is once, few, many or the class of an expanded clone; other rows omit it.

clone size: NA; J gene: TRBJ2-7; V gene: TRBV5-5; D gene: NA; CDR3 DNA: TGTGCCAGCAGCGGGCAGCACTACGAGCAGTACTTC; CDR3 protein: CASSGQHYEQYF
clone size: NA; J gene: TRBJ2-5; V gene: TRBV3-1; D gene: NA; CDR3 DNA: TGTGCCAGCAGCCAGTCCGGGAGAGATTCCGGGACCCAGTACTTC; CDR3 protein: CASSQSGRDSGTQYF
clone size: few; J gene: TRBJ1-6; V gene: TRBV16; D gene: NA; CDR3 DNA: TGTGCCAGCAGCCACGGGACGGAAAATAATTCACCCCTCCACTTT; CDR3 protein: CASSHGTENNSPLHF
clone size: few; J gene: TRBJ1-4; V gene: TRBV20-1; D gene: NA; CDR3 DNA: TGCAGTGCTTACTGGGCCCAGAGGCCTAATGAAAAACTGTTTTTT; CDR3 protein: CSAYWAQRPNEKLFF
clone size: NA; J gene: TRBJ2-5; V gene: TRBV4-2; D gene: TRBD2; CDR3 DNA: TGTGCCAGCAGCCAAGAGGGACTAGCGGGGGAGACCCAGTACTTC; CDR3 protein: CASSQEGLAGETQYF
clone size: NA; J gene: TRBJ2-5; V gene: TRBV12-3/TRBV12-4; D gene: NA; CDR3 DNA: TGTGCCAGCAGCTCGATAGGCGGGGACCAAGAGACCCAGTACTTC; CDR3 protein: CASSSIGGDQETQYF
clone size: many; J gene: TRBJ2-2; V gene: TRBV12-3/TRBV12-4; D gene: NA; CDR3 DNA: TGTGCCAGCAGTTCCACTATTACCGCCGGCGGGGAGCTGTTTTTT; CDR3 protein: CASSSTITAGGELFF
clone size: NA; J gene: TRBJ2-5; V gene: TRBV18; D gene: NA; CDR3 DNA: TGTGCCAGCTCACCGGGGGGCCAGCAAGAGACCCAGTACTTC; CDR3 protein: CASSPGGQQETQYF
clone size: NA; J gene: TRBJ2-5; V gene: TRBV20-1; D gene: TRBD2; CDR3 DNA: TGCAGTGCTAGGGGCGGGGGGGCTGAACAAGAGACCCAGTACTTC; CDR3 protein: CSARGGGAEQETQYF
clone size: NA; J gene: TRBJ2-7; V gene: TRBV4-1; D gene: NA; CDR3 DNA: TGCGCCAGCAGCCAAGATCTGCTCAGCCCCTACGAGCAGTACTTC; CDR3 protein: CASSQDLLSPYEQYF
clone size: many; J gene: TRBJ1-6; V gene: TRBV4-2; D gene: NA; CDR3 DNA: TGTGCCAGCAGCCAAGAAGTAAGGGGGTATGATTCACCCCTCCACTTT; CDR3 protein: CASSQEVRGYDSPLHF
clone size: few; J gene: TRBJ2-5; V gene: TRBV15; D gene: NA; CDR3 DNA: TGTGCCACCAGCAGAGCAACGGGACAAGAGACCCAGTACTTC; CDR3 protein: CATSRATGQETQYF
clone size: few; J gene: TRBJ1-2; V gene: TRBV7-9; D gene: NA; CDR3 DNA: TGTGCCAGCAGCCGGACCCAGGGAAAACACCCATATGGCTACACCTTC; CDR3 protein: CASSRTQGKHPYGYTF
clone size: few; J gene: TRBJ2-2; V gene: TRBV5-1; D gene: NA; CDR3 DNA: TGCGCCAGCAGGAATGAGGGGTCCACCGGGGAGCTGTTTTTT; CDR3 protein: CASRNEGSTGELFF
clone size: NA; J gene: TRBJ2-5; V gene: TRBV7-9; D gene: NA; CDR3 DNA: TGTGCCAGCAGCTTAAACCAAGGAGTCCCAGAGACCCAGTACTTC; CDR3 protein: CASSLNQGVPETQYF
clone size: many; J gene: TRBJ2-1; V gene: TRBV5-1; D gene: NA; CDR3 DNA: TGCGCCAGCAGCATTCAGTGGACCGATAAGGAGCAGTTCTTC; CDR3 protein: CASSIQWTDKEQFF
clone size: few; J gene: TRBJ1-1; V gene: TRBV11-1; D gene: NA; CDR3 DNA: TGTGCCAGCAAACAGGCCAACACTGAAGCTTTCTTT; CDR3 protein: CASKQANTEAFF
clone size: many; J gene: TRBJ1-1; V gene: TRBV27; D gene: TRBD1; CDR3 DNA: TGTGCCAGCAGTCCCTTTGGGACAGGGGGCGTTAACACTGAAGCTTTCTTT; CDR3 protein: CASSPFGTGGVNTEAFF
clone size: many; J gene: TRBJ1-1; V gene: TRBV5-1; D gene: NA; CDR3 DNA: TGCGCCAGCAGCTTGTCCGGGCCCCACACTGAAGCTTTCTTT; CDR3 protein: CASSLSGPHTEAFF
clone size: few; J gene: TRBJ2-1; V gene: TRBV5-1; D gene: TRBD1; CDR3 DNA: TGCGCCAGCAGCAGGGCCGGGACAGACTACAATGAGCAGTTCTTC; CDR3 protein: CASSRAGTDYNEQFF
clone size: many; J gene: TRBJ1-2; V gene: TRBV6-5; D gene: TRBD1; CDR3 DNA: TGTGCCAGCAGACGACAGGGGGCAAGTGGCTACACCTTC; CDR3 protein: CASRRQGASGYTF
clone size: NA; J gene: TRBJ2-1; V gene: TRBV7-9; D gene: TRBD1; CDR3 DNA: TGTGCCAGCAGTTGGGAGGGGACAGGGGGGAATGAGCAGTTCTTC; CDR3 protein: CASSWEGTGGNEQFF
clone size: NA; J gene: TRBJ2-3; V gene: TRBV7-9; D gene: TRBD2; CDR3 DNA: TGTGCCGGATTAGCGGGGAGCACAGATACGCAGTATTTT; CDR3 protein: CAGLAGSTDTQYF
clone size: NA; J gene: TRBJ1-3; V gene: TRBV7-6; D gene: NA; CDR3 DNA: TGTGCCAGCAGCCCAGGGGCCGGGGGAAACACCATATATTTT; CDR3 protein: CASSPGAGGNTIYF
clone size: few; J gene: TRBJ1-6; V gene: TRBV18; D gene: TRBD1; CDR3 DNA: TGTGCCAGCTCACCACGGGACAGGTTAAATAATTCACCCCTCCACTTT; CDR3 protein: CASSPRDRLNNSPLHF
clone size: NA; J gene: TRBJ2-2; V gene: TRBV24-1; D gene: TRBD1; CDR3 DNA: TGTGCCACCAGTGAAGGGGCGGACAGGGTTAACACCGGGGAGCTGTTTTTT; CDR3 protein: CATSEGADRVNTGELFF
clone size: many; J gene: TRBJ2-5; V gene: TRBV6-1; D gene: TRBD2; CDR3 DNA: TGTGCCAGCAGCCGCCCGACTAGCAGTTTCCAAGAGACCCAGTACTTC; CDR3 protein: CASSRPTSSFQETQYF
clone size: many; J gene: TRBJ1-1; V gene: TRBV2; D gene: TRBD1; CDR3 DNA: TGTGCCAGCAGGGGGACAGGGGCGAACACTGAAGCTTTCTTT; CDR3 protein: CASRGTGANTEAFF
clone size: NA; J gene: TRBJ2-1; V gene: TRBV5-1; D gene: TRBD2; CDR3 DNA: TGCGCCAGTGGACTAGCGGACTACAATGAGCAGTTCTTC; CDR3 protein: CASGLADYNEQFF
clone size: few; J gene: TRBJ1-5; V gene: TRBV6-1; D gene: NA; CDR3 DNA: TGTGCCAGCAGTGAAGCGCCACGGGGGAGCGCGGGGCCCCAGCATTTT; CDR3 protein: CASSEAPRGSAGPQHF
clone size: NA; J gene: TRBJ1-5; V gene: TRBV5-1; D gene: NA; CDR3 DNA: TGCGCCAGCAGCTTTGGACCAAATCAGCCCCAGCATTTT; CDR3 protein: CASSFGPNQPQHF
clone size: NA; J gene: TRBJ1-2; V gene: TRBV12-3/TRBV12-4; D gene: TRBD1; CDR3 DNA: TGTGCCAGCAGGACCCGGACAGGAACTAACTATGGCTACACCTTC; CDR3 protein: CASRTRTGTNYGYTF
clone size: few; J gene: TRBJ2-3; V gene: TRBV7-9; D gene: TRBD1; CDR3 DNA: TGTGCCAGCAGCTTCGGGGACAGGGGTAGCACAGATACGCAGTATTTT; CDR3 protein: CASSFGDRGSTDTQYF
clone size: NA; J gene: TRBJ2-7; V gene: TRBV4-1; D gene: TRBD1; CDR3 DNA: TGCGCCAGCAGCCAAGAACAGGGGGTCTGGGAGCAGTACTTC; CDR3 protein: CASSQEQGVWEQYF
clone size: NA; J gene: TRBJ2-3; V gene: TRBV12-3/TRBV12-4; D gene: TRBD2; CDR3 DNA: TGTGCCAGCAGTTGGCTCCGGGGGGGTACAGATACGCAGTATTTT; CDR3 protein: CASSWLRGGTDTQYF
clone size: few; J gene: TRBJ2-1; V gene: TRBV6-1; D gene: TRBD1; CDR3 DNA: TGTGCCAGCATCAAGGGACAGAGCTACAATGAGCAGTTCTTC; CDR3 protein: CASIKGQSYNEQFF